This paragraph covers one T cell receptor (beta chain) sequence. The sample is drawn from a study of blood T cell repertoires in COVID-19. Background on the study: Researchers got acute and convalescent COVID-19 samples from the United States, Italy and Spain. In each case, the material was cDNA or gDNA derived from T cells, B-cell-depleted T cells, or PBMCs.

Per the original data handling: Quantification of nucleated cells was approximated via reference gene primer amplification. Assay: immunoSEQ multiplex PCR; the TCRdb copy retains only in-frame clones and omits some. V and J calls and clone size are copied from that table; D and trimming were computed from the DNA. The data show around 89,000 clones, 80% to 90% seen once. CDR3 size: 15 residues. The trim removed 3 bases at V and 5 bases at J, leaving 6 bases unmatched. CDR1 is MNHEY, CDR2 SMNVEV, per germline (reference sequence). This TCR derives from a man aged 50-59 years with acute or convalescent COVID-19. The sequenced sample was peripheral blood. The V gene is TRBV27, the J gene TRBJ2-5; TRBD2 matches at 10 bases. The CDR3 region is CASSFQRGGRETQYF. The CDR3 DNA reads TGTGCCAGCAGTTTCCAGCGGGGGGGCCGGGAGACCCAGTACTTC.